This TCR beta chain was recovered during a study of cytomegalovirus exposure and HLA in healthy donors (dated by TCRdb to 2016 to 2017). With regard to the full study: According to an earlier analysis of around 600 of the donors, roughly 180 million T cells yielded 117 million unique TCR beta sequences and 276 Gb of sequence data. An early release that covered roughly 600 HLA-typed donors contained approximately 300 gigabases of sequencing data and 75 million to 100 million unique TCR sequences. Of the approximately 400 genotyped donors, over 80% were placed in the genetic ancestry cluster associated with self-reported Caucasian donors. Donor age, sex, ethnicity and CMV serostatus were compiled alongside the repertoire data. All discovery cohort repertoires had been generated using a single sequencing platform. Besides the first cohort of 666 subjects, a separate validation cohort made up of about 120 different subjects was used. On average, around 200,000 unique TCR beta nucleotide sequences were sequenced per donor among about 400 genotyped donors of the cohort, with roughly a sixth of those sequences being non-productive. Rather than using new phenotypic data, the later analysis identified candidate immune exposures from TCR beta sequences and from how often those sequences occurred across donors. An earlier analysis of 587 of the donors applied high-throughput TCR beta sequencing to assess whether each TCR beta V gene segment acted as functional or pseudogenic. The study used immunosequencing to profile the T cell repertoires of more than 650 subjects and linked those repertoires to cytomegalovirus serostatus. The study aimed to test whether signatures of past pathogen exposure could be identified by cataloging public T cell receptors. Genome-wide SNP genotypes for about 60% of the roughly 700 donors were used in a later genetic analysis, which treated that subset as a discovery cohort. Roughly five DR-DQ haplotypes were handled as single units for association and clustering, since linkage in the cohort was strong. A later analysis re-analyzed previously published TCR beta repertoires from roughly 690 donors and added high-resolution HLA genotyping to study TCR occurrence patterns. Typing coverage varied by locus: about 629-630 donors for A, B, C, DRB1 and DQB1; 500 to 550 for DQA1; over 600 for DPA1; around 490 for DPB1. High-throughput TCR immunosequencing, statistical association of individual TCRs with disease status, and machine learning were combined to predict cytomegalovirus infection status. HLA typing included class I and class II loci at four-digit resolution.

The cohort was made up of 500 to 800 healthy bone marrow donors. Cohort members were all nominally healthy when sampled, although unrecorded immune exposures were likely present. The donor tested CMV seronegative, placing the donor among the 300 to 400 seronegative members of the cohort. A peripheral blood sample was collected from each donor, and TCR beta sequencing was performed on peripheral blood mononuclear cells. The Qiagen DNeasy Blood Extraction Kit was used to extract genomic DNA from the blood cell samples. Study-wide findings and limitations: Most CMV-associated TCR beta chains appeared to be HLA-restricted in a later analysis, and the HLA associations seemed to be driven largely by CMV exposure. Broadly in line with IMGT annotations, most TCR beta V segments showed up in productive rearrangements about 87% or about 30% of the time in an earlier analysis of about 500 of the donors. The presence/absence analyses assumed that sequencing depth was roughly uniform across donors, and that assumption may not be true. According to a later genetic analysis, donors in an Asian-associated ancestry cluster had fewer N-insertions in productive TCRs than the approximately 710-donor mean. Correlated functional status among segregating V segments might be attributable to linkage disequilibrium, but an unknown experimental factor could not be ruled out. It was suggested by the authors that the approach could potentially be generalized to other disease states and immunological phenotypes. The study listed 164 TCR beta chains as associated with cytomegalovirus. Immune exposure information for the cohort was limited to CMV serostatus. In a later analysis, 16,951 TCR beta sequences were associated with specific HLA alleles at a false discovery rate of 0.05. In a later genetic analysis, a missense DCLRE1C variant was associated with V-gene and J-gene trimming of TCR beta chains, and the association was replicated in an independent cohort. A cluster of highly shared sequence variants was judged likely to be a technical artifact of the sequencing pipeline. While some public TCRs were present in many individuals, most TCR sequences turned up only very rarely across donors. Because counts were too low, seventeen rarely observed V segments, including chromosome 9 orphons, were excluded from the earlier analysis of 587 of the donors. The 87-base-pair reads could not distinguish some IMGT-functional V segments, including TRBV6-2 and TRBV6-3, so those segments were excluded. In a later analysis, TCR association rates were found to vary across HLA loci, with the most associated TCRs seen for DRB1 alleles and the fewest for HLA-C alleles. A later analysis reported that several top co-occurrence clusters appeared linked to parvovirus B19, influenza, CMV and Epstein-Barr virus. In this cohort, only TCR beta chains were sequenced, and detectable features were limited by the absence of alpha or paired-chain data. The classifier was reported to diagnose cytomegalovirus status with high specificity and sensitivity in both the original cohort and the validation cohort. A later analysis found that HLA-associated TCR beta chains were more clonally expanded and had lower generation probabilities than equally common non-associated chains. A further reported finding was that TCR beta sequences accurately predicted the HLA-A and HLA-B alleles for most subjects in the first cohort. In vitro tests confirmed that a few of the cytomegalovirus-associated TCR beta chains recognize cytomegalovirus antigens. Because some donors lacked HLA typing at each locus, the association tests relied only on the typed subset. When HLA alleles, especially DR and DQ, strongly co-occurred, attributing TCR associations to individual alleles was difficult.

There are 13 amino acids in the CDR3, from cysteine to phenylalanine inclusive. The kept DNA is CDR3 alone, 39 bases in frame from the first base. V loses 6 bases at its end and J loses 6 bases; junction bases beyond the gene matches: 4. The germline V gene gives CDR1 as MNHEY and CDR2 as SVGAGI. Library method: the immunoSEQ multiplex PCR assay. For the multiplex PCR, a mixture combining 60 forward primers for TCR Vbeta segments and 13 reverse primers for TCR Jbeta segments was used. Amplification of the CDR3 region of rearranged TCR beta genes was performed with a multiplex PCR assay on genomic DNA. Amplified TCR beta libraries were sequenced as 87-base-pair reads on the Illumina HiSeq System. The paper's data handling went like this. In a later analysis, around 80 million unique TCR beta chains were counted across the approximately 620 repertoires, and around 10 million of these chains were shared by at least two donors. Raw reads were error-corrected and collapsed into unique sequences with a nearest-neighbor algorithm that merged closely related sequences to remove PCR and sequencing errors. V, D and J gene segments were assigned by aligning CDR3 sequences to IMGT reference sequences. For a sequence to be retained, a match of at least six nucleotides to both a V gene segment and a J gene segment was required. Rearrangements were classified as productive when the CDR3 lacked stop codons and remained in frame with V and J, and all other rearrangements were classified as non-productive. CDR3 was defined according to IMGT convention as the region running from the second conserved V-encoded cysteine to the conserved J-encoded phenylalanine. Sequences without an unambiguous match to a single V gene segment were excluded from the earlier analysis of a few hundred of the donors. In an earlier analysis of a few hundred of the donors, V segments were called functional above 56.7% productive rearrangements and were called segregating when the between-donor standard deviation exceeded 5%. A statistical classification framework was developed to diagnose cytomegalovirus status using the catalog of TCR beta chain sequences. A later analysis assigned V and J genes by comparing TCR nucleotide sequences with IMGT/GENE-DB human TR gene sequences. In a later analysis, CDR3 sequences and most-parsimonious VDJ recombination scenarios were assigned using the TCRdist pipeline. In a later analysis, every TCR beta chain was defined by the combination of its CDR3 amino acid sequence and its V-gene family, and reads without a unique V-gene family were dropped. To address suspected cross-contamination and a sequencing artifact, a later analysis removed over 500 highly shared, low-generation-probability nucleotide sequences. In a later analysis, a clonal expansion index was calculated for each public chain from normalized within-repertoire ranks of inferred template counts. In a later analysis, generation probabilities were computed with a VDJ recombination model fitted to out-of-frame rearrangements, and the resulting probabilities were checked against IGoR. Hypergeometric tests were used in a later analysis to score TCR-TCR, TCR-HLA and TCR-CMV co-occurrence, with a repertoire-size bias correction applied to the TCR pairs. False discovery rates were estimated in a later analysis by permuting HLA or CMV assignments 20 times. In a later analysis, co-occurring TCRs were grouped with DBSCAN, and TCRdist sequence similarity was added when clustering was performed within HLA-allele-positive subsets. For co-occurrence clustering, repertoires with fewer than 30,000 or more than 120,000 public chains were excluded, along with roughly 5 repertoires with anomalous nucleotide sharing. As stored in TCRdb, this immuneACCESS dataset retains in-frame rearrangements with V and J assigned. A fraction of the clones does not appear; measured against another copy, unresolved V genes explain less than half of the discrepancy, and the remainder lacks a known reason. The DNA gave D and trimming, while V, J and clone size come from that table. This sample holds some 110,000 clones; roughly 81% were observed only once. Approximately 0.99% of the sample rests with the top ten.

This clone showed up just once. The antigen it recognizes is unknown. Base qualities are not recorded, but no much larger clone differs from it by a single base. Sequencing input: PBMCs. The source of this sequence is a woman in her thirties in good health and CMV-seronegative. The V and J segments used are TRBV6-5 and TRBJ1-4, with TRBD1 identical over 7 junction bases. The DNA sequence is as follows: TGTGCCAGCAGGACAGGGCTGGATGAAAAACTGTTTTTT. This is translated as CASRTGLDEKLFF.